This entry is about one TCR beta chain. Its specificity is not known. The record originates from a study of cytomegalovirus exposure and HLA in healthy donors. Points from the study as a whole: Cytomegalovirus-associated status was assigned to approximately 160 TCR beta chains.

Trimming cost V 7 bases and J 6 bases; bases outside gene matches: 8. Germline V gene sequence: CDR1 SNHLY, CDR2 FYNNEI. CDR3 length: 13 amino acids. Clones were sequenced by immunoSEQ multiplex PCR, and TCRdb holds only the in-frame ones, with some missing. Of about 97,000 clones in the sample, just under 95% were seen once. V usage is TRBV2 and J usage is TRBJ2-5, with TRBD1 matching 7 bases. The clonotype comes from a woman younger than 30 in good health and CMV-seronegative. What was sequenced was PBMCs. The CDR3 region is CASNLQGSKTQYF. The CDR3 region has the DNA TGTGCCAGCAACCTACAGGGGTCGAAGACCCAGTACTTC.